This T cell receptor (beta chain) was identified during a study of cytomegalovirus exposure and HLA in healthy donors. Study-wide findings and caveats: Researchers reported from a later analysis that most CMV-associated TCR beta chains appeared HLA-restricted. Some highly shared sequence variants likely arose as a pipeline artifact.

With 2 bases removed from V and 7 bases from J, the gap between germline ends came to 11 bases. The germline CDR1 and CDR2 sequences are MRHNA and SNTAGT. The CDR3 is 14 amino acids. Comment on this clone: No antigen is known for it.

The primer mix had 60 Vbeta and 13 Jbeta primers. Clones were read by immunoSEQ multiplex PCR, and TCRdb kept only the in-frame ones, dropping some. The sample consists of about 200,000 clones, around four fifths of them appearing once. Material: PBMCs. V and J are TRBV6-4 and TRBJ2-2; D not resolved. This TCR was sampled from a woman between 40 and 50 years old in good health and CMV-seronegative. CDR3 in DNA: TGTGCCAGCAGTGACAACAGTCTGGGCGGGGAGCTGTTTTTT. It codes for CASSDNSLGGELFF.